The 11 T cell receptor beta chains listed next were all sequenced from one sample in a study of blood T cell repertoires in COVID-19. Repertoires were generated with immunoSEQ multiplex PCR, while TCRdb's copy carries only in-frame clones and drops some. The data show about 130,000 clones, with 55% to 75% seen just once and 1.5% to 2% held by the top ten. Sequenced: peripheral blood. All receptors derive from a woman between 70 and 85 years old with acute or convalescent COVID-19.

A single count supports this clone. The chain combines TRBV28 with TRBJ1-1; D is perhaps TRBD1 (6 bases). CDR1 and CDR2 from the germline V gene are MDHEN and SYDVKM. The CDR3 is 16 residues long. Between the trimmed V and J ends, which lost 1 base and 0 bases, there was a span of 12 bases. CDR3 sequence: CASSLYGRGMNTEAFF. The CDR3 DNA reads as TGTGCCAGCAGTTTATACGGGAGGGGGATGAACACTGAAGCTTTCTTT. The full variable domain, its missing parts supplied by reference TRBV28 and TRBJ1-1, is DVKVTQSSRYLVKRTGEKVFLECVQDMDHENMFWYRQDPGLGLRLIYFSYDVKMKEKGDIPEGYSVSREKKERFSLILESASTNQTSMYLCASSLYGRGMNTEAFFGQGTRLTVV.

To note about this clone: Other DNA sequences from this sample encode an identical CDR3 as well. This rearrangement joins TRBV7-9 to TRBJ1-6; TRBD1 matches 9 bases. Looked up from germline, CDR1 is SEHNR and CDR2 is FQNEAQ (reference sequence). The CDR3 covers 14 residues. V lost 5 bases and J lost 8; bases outside the gene matches: 4. The CDR3 is CASSQGQGHSPLHF. CDR3 nucleotides: TGTGCCAGCAGCCAGGGACAGGGCCATTCACCCCTCCACTTT.

The sample holds one count of this clone. Within the sample, other DNA sequences also encode this same CDR3. The rearrangement uses TRBV9 and TRBJ1-3; the match to TRBD1 covers 7 bases. Trimming took 2 bases from V and 0 from J; bases not matched to a gene: 5. This CDR3 comprises 16 residues. CDR1 and CDR2 (germline): SGDLS, YYNGEE. The DNA of the CDR3 is TGTGCCAGCAGCGTTGCTGGGACAGCCTCTGGAAACACCATATATTTT. Translating gives CASSVAGTASGNTIYF.

This chain's CDR3 is CASSQDRQATNEKLFF. CDR3 in DNA: TGCGCCAGCAGCCAAGACAGGCAGGCAACTAATGAAAAACTGTTTTTT. The chain recombines TRBV4-1 with TRBJ1-4; D not resolved. The CDR3 runs 16 residues. V shed 0 bases and J shed 0 bases, with 8 bases lying between them. CDR1 and CDR2 (germline): MGHRA, YSYEKL.

This clone came up many times. The CDR3 here is CASRGLAGMDTQYF. The DNA of the CDR3 is TGTGCCAGCAGAGGACTAGCGGGAATGGATACGCAGTATTTT. V gene TRBV6-5 combines with J gene TRBJ2-3; TRBD2 agrees at 12 bases. Germline V gives CDR1 MNHEY, CDR2 SVGAGI. The CDR3 covers 14 residues. V shed 6 bases and J 6 bases; nucleotides not matched to a gene: 4.

This chain links TRBV5-1 with TRBJ2-7, with 7 bases lining up with TRBD1. The ends lost 0 bases at V and 2 bases at J; junction bases unmatched: 2. CDR1 and CDR2 (germline): SGHRS, YFSETQ. CDR3 length: 14 residues. Here the CDR3 DNA reads TGCGCCAGCAGCTTGGGGGACAGCCCCTACGAGCAGTACTTC. Its translation: CASSLGDSPYEQYF.

This rearrangement joins TRBV5-1 to TRBJ2-5; 11 bases agree with TRBD1. From germline, CDR1 is SGHRS and CDR2 YFSETQ. There are 16 residues in the CDR3. The V gene end was trimmed by 0 bases and the J gene end by 1 base; junction bases not matched to a gene: 2. CDR3 nucleotide sequence: TGCGCCAGCAGCTTGGAAGGGACAGGGGGCCAAGAGACCCAGTACTTC. It translates to CASSLEGTGGQETQYF.

This clone was observed a handful of times. V usage is TRBV6-5 and J usage is TRBJ1-6, with 8 bases matching TRBD1. In germline, CDR1 is MNHEY, CDR2 SVGAGI. The V gene end was trimmed by 4 bases and the J gene end by 7 bases; junction bases not matched to a gene: 6. The CDR3 is 15 amino acids. The CDR3 sequence: CASSSRTGWNSPLHF. DNA for the CDR3: TGTGCCAGCAGTTCCAGGACAGGGTGGAATTCACCCCTCCACTTT.

This clone occurred a few times. V usage is TRBV30 and J usage is TRBJ2-5, with D uncertain. V gave up 0 bases and J gave up 4 bases, with 9 bases separating them. The CDR3 contains 13 residues. The germline gives CDR1 GTSNPN, CDR2 SVGIG (reference sequence). The chain's CDR3 is CAWSVLRSETQYF. DNA of the CDR3: TGTGCCTGGAGTGTACTACGTTCAGAGACCCAGTACTTC.

This chain links TRBV5-1 with TRBJ1-2; TRBD1 matches 10 bases. The germline gives CDR1 SGHRS, CDR2 YFSETQ. This CDR3 comprises 14 residues. J was trimmed by 2 bases and V by 3 bases; bases with no gene match: 1. DNA of the CDR3: TGCGCCAGCAGCTGGGGACAGGGGAACTATGGCTACACCTTC. Translated, it gives CASSWGQGNYGYTF.

The chain recombines TRBV12-3 or TRBV12-4 with TRBJ1-5; the D gene is possibly TRBD1 (5 bases). Trimming cost V 8 bases and J 7 bases, with 15 bases left between them. The CDR3 runs 13 residues. The CDR3 DNA reads as TGTGCCAGCGGGATCGGGGGGGGACAGCCCCAGCATTTT. This translates into CASGIGGGQPQHF.